Sequencing of this T cell receptor beta chain was carried out in a study of T-cell reconstitution after alpha-beta-depleted transplantation in children. Findings and limits, study-wide: Newly made T cells mostly supplied T-cell counts and diversity one year after transplant. In some patients, recipient T cells and intrathymic progenitors surviving conditioning explained high day-60 diversity. Expanded graft clones numbering several hundred reportedly gave rise to alpha-beta T cells about two months after transplant.

CDR3 length: 14 residues. Germline V CDR1 and CDR2: MGHRA, YSYEKL. J was trimmed by 7 bases and V by 6 bases; bases with no gene match: 11. Points on this clonotype: The target antigen is unknown.

Unique molecular identifiers were incorporated during preparation of the TCRbeta library. MiXCR was run by TCRdb on the PCR reads, yielding one entry per CDR3 protein. The sample has around 960,000 distinct CDR3 sequences, roughly 29% seen once; the top ten hold around 30%. The material sequenced was PBMCs, mostly from graft donor cells, taken 360 days after TCRalphabeta/CD19-depleted stem cell transplant. The V gene is TRBV4-1, the J gene TRBJ2-7; 8 bases map to TRBD2. This clonotype was sampled from a boy younger than two who had a stem cell transplant for SCID, so the T cells may come from the graft donor. CDR3 protein: CASRQYGGAEEQYF. The CDR3 coding sequence is TGCGCCAGCAGGCAATACGGGGGGGCGGAAGAGCAGTACTTC.